Given below is one T cell receptor beta chain in context. Its specificity is not known. V lost 4 bases and J lost 6, with 16 bases in between. This CDR3 contains 14 residues. Germline CDR1 reads SGHDN; CDR2 reads FVKESK. These data come from a study of T cell repertoires in cytomegalovirus infection. General study findings and limits: Ex vivo responses were dominated by HLA-C-restricted CMV-specific TCR beta clonotypes. Of the TCR beta families, the public ones yielded a cumulative frequency that identified carriers of CMV plus the relevant HLA.

TCRdb redid the calling of the reads with MiXCR, one entry per CDR3 protein. The repertoire has some 600,000 distinct CDR3 sequences, less than 25% of them found once; the top ten carry 6.5% to 10%. The rearrangement uses TRBV14 and TRBJ2-7, with a possible D match to TRBD1 (6 bases). This TCR was sampled from a human donor in good health (CMV status not recorded). Some clones in this sample may be carry-over from other donors' samples. Sample: CD8+ T cells from PBMCs. This CDR3 is CASSPYRDFREQYF. CDR3 in DNA: TGTGCCAGCAGCCCGTACAGGGATTTTCGCGAGCAGTACTTC.